This record concerns one T cell receptor (beta chain) sequence. The record originates from a study of T cells after somatic rescue of genetic block. Sequencing was performed with immunoSEQ multiplex PCR; in TCRdb, only in-frame clones are kept and a portion is missing. The sample consists of under 150,000 clones, about 89% of them appearing once. The ends were cut back, 2 bases at V and 2 bases at J, with 10 bases in the middle. The germline V gene encodes CDR1 MNHEY and CDR2 SMNVEV (reference sequence). This CDR3 has 15 residues. The source of this sequence is a woman aged 18-29 years. The V call is TRBV27, the J call TRBJ1-5; D remains ambiguous. Material for sequencing was peripheral blood mononuclear cells (PBMCs). The chain's CDR3 is CASSLRNRGNQPQHF. The CDR3 nucleotides are TGTGCCAGCAGTTTACGAAACCGGGGCAATCAGCCCCAGCATTTT.